This T cell receptor (beta chain) emerged from a study of response to subunit inactivated influenza vaccine. V was shortened by 4 bases and J by 6 bases, with 11 bases between the two germline ends. The CDR3 loop spans 12 amino acids. The germline CDR1 and CDR2 sequences are SGHRS and YFSETQ. Each CDR3 protein gets one entry after TCRdb re-called the RT-PCR reads with MiXCR. The sample has around 200,000 distinct CDR3 sequences, over 13% seen once. In its sample, this clonotype was seen a few times. This TCR derives from a man aged 45-65 years who received an inactivated influenza vaccine. This chain joins TRBV5-1 and TRBJ2-7; D gene unclear. The material was CD8+ T cells sorted from PBMCs, obtained approximately 5 days after vaccination. CDR3 in amino acids: CASSPGRFEQYF. CDR3 bases: TGCGCCAGCAGCCCTGGGCGGTTCGAGCAGTACTTC.